A selection of T cell receptor beta chains follows, all from one sample in a study of T cells in Graves' hyperthyroidism and ophthalmopathy. TCRdb fed the multiplex PCR reads into MiXCR, producing one record per CDR3 protein. Among 550,000 to 800,000 distinct CDR3 sequences listed, around 17% were seen once. Sequencing was carried out using blood. Receptors were obtained from a man between 18 and 35 years old with Graves' hyperthyroidism. The CDR3 runs from the conserved cysteine through the conserved F or W. Each record gives: clone size, J gene, D gene, V gene, CDR3 length, CDR3 protein, CDR3 DNA. D genes are given only for firm matches. The size entry is marked missing in some rows and otherwise reads once, few, many or a size class.

>NA|TRBJ2-1|TRBD2|TRBV7-9|18
CASSPYPQRGGSYNEQFF
TGTGCCAGCAGCCCATACCCCCAACGCGGCGGGAGCTACAATGAGCAGTTCTTC
>many|TRBJ2-3|NA|TRBV6-1|14
CASSERGDTDTQYF
TGTGCCAGCAGTGAACGGGGAGACACAGATACGCAGTATTTT
>NA|TRBJ2-7|TRBD2|TRBV5-8|17
CASSLRIAGGPSYEQYF
TGTGCCAGCAGCTTACGGATAGCGGGAGGGCCTTCCTACGAGCAGTACTTC
>many|TRBJ2-7|NA|TRBV10-3|12
CATADGSYEQYF
TGTGCCACCGCGGACGGATCCTACGAGCAGTACTTC
>few|TRBJ2-3|NA|TRBV28|17
CASSSPLDKRGTDTQYF
TGTGCCAGCAGTTCCCCCCTCGACAAACGGGGAACAGATACGCAGTATTTT
>many|TRBJ2-7|NA|TRBV6-2/TRBV6-3|14
CASSYGTSLSEQYF
TGTGCCAGCAGTTACGGTACTAGCTTGAGCGAGCAGTACTTC
>many|TRBJ2-5|TRBD2|TRBV2|16
CAHRTGSGRYQETQYF
TGTGCCCACCGAACCGGTAGCGGGAGGTACCAAGAGACCCAGTACTTC
>few|TRBJ1-4|TRBD1|TRBV7-9|14
CASSTGTGNEKLFF
TGTGCCAGCAGCACCGGGACAGGGAATGAAAAACTGTTTTTT
>NA|TRBJ2-4|NA|TRBV7-9|14
CASSPRTAENIQYF
TGTGCCAGCAGCCCCAGGACAGCGGAAAACATTCAGTACTTC
>few|TRBJ1-4|NA|TRBV28|16
CASSPLAGSGNEKLFF
TGTGCCAGCAGCCCCCTCGCCGGGTCGGGTAATGAAAAACTGTTTTTT
>many|TRBJ1-5|NA|TRBV27|15
CASRGLTVSNQPQHF
TGTGCCAGCAGGGGATTGACAGTTAGCAATCAGCCCCAGCATTTT
>NA|TRBJ1-1|NA|TRBV5-1|15
CASSLDTLMNTEAFF
TGCGCCAGCAGCTTGGATACCTTGATGAACACTGAAGCTTTCTTT
>NA|TRBJ1-2|TRBD1|TRBV7-9|14
CASNPGTANYGYTF
TGTGCCAGCAACCCTGGGACAGCTAACTATGGCTACACCTTC
>many|TRBJ1-2|NA|TRBV18|12
CASSIGSNGYTF
TGTGCCAGCTCAATAGGGAGTAATGGCTACACCTTC
>NA|TRBJ2-1|TRBD2|TRBV20-1|12
CSARRLAVEQFF
TGCAGTGCTAGACGACTAGCGGTTGAGCAGTTCTTC
>NA|TRBJ1-4|NA|TRBV29-1|13
CSVSGPVSEKLFF
TGCAGCGTTTCTGGACCGGTCAGTGAAAAACTGTTTTTT
>many|TRBJ2-5|TRBD2|TRBV27|15
CASSLYPGGGETQYF
TGTGCCAGCAGTTTATACCCGGGAGGTGGAGAGACCCAGTACTTC
>NA|TRBJ2-3|NA|TRBV28|15
CASSLFAGTPDTQYF
TGTGCCAGCAGTTTATTTGCGGGGACCCCAGATACGCAGTATTTT
>few|TRBJ2-7|NA|TRBV6-1|15
CASTRGGDGTYEQYF
TGTGCCAGCACGAGGGGGGGAGACGGGACCTACGAGCAGTACTTC
>NA|TRBJ1-2|NA|TRBV12-3/TRBV12-4|13
CASSLKGNYGYTF
TGTGCCAGCAGTTTGAAAGGGAACTATGGCTACACCTTC
>NA|TRBJ2-1|NA|TRBV18|18
CASSPPELFQGDYNEQFF
TGTGCCAGCTCACCACCGGAATTATTTCAAGGGGACTACAATGAGCAGTTCTTC
>NA|TRBJ1-6|NA|TRBV30|14
CAWSEGGYNSPLHF
TGTGCCTGGAGTGAGGGGGGCTATAATTCACCCCTCCACTTT
>few|TRBJ2-7|TRBD1|TRBV19|17
CASSFVWTGTGLHEQYF
TGTGCCAGTAGTTTTGTCTGGACCGGGACAGGGTTACACGAGCAGTACTTC
>NA|TRBJ2-1|TRBD2|TRBV10-3|16
CAISAGTSGRAYEQFF
TGTGCCATCAGTGCCGGGACTAGCGGGAGGGCCTATGAGCAGTTCTTC